Below are 10 T cell receptor beta chains sequenced from a single sample in a study of siplizumab effects on memory and regulatory T cells. The table came from immunoSEQ multiplex PCR; TCRdb's copy has only in-frame clones and leaves some out. Altogether roughly 10,000 clones are present, around 45% being singletons, with the ten largest covering approximately 23%. The authors cocultured the mixed lymphocyte reaction cells at 37 degrees C for over 5 days. These receptors lack a known antigen. Sequenced: CFSE-low (dividing) CD4+ T cells sorted from an allogeneic mixed lymphocyte reaction. Receptor source: a human donor in good health; the cells came from an allogeneic mixed lymphocyte reaction.

This clone showed up just a few times. For the CDR3, the DNA is TGTGCCAGCATACTCATGAACACTGAAGCTTTCTTT. Amino acids: CASILMNTEAFF. The chain carries TRBV2 and TRBJ1-1; D not resolved. Germline values: CDR1 SNHLY, CDR2 FYNNEI. V was shortened by 7 bases and J by 0 bases, with 6 bases between the two germline ends. The CDR3 totals 12 residues. The variable domain in full, completed from reference TRBV2 and TRBJ1-1, reads EPEVTQTPSHQVTQMGQEVILRCVPISNHLYFYWYRQILGQKVEFLVSFYNNEISEKSEIFDDQFSVERPDGSNFTLKIRSTKLEDSAMYFCASILMNTEAFFGQGTRLTVV.

The gene calls are TRBV6-5 and TRBJ2-7, with 13 positions matching TRBD2. Germline V gene lookup returns CDR1 MNHEY and CDR2 SVGAGI. V shed 6 bases, J shed 3 bases, and the junction held 5 bases outside the gene matches. This CDR3 comprises 15 residues. The CDR3 coding sequence is TGTGCCAGCAGCTGGGGACTAGCGGGAAACTACGAGCAGTACTTC. It encodes CASSWGLAGNYEQYF.

The V and J genes are TRBV6-1 and TRBJ2-7; tentative D call: TRBD1 (6 bases). Deletions cut 5 bases from V and 3 bases from J, with 17 bases between. Germline V gene lookup returns CDR1 MNHNS and CDR2 SASEGT. This CDR3 contains 15 residues. The chain's CDR3 is CASSKRQAQFYEQYF. The CDR3 DNA reads as TGTGCCAGCAGTAAACGACAGGCCCAATTCTACGAGCAGTACTTC.

The gene calls are TRBV15 and TRBJ2-3; 8 bases map to TRBD1. The CDR3 is 14 residues long. Germline V gives CDR1 LNHNV, CDR2 YYDKDF (reference sequence). Losses at the gene ends were 2 bases for V and 5 bases for J; bases not matched to a gene: 3. CDR3 DNA sequence: TGTGCCACCAGCAGAAGACAGGGGAGAGATACGCAGTATTTT. Protein product: CATSRRQGRDTQYF.

The CDR3 sequence is CASTKLRGRASYNEQFF. CDR3 sequence (DNA): TGTGCCAGCACCAAATTGCGGGGGAGAGCGTCCTACAATGAGCAGTTCTTC. The genes are TRBV7-9 and TRBJ2-1, with TRBD2 identical over 7 bases. CDR1 and CDR2 from the germline V gene are SEHNR and FQNEAQ (reference sequence). V trimming: 7 bases; J trimming: 1 base; junction bases outside the gene matches: 13. CDR3 length: 17 residues.

This chain joins TRBV7-9 and TRBJ2-1, with 7 positions matching TRBD2. The CDR3 consists of 15 residues. The germline CDR1 and CDR2 sequences are SEHNR and FQNEAQ (reference sequence). The J segment lost 7 bases and the V segment lost 3 bases, leaving 9 bases of the junction unmatched. The CDR3 loop reads CASSFLGGRRNEQFF. In DNA, the CDR3 is TGTGCCAGCAGCTTCCTTGGCGGGAGAAGGAATGAGCAGTTCTTC.

The genes are TRBV6-5 and TRBJ1-2; D uncertain. Germline V gene data show CDR1 as MNHEY and CDR2 as SVGAGI. V lost 0 bases to trimming and J lost 5 bases, with 10 bases between them. CDR3 length equals 14 residues. CDR3 amino acids: CASSYSSRNYGYTF. The CDR3 nucleotides read TGTGCCAGCAGTTACTCCTCCAGGAATTATGGCTACACCTTC.

The chain uses TRBV19 and TRBJ1-6; no clear D gene. The CDR3 covers 11 residues. V was clipped by 3 bases and J by 15 bases, with 9 bases between them. Germline CDR1 and CDR2: LNHDA and SQIVND (reference sequence). CDR3: CASSIGSRLHF. The CDR3 nucleotides are TGTGCCAGTAGTATCGGCTCTCGCCTCCACTTT. The full variable domain, rest sourced from reference TRBV19 and TRBJ1-6, is DGGITQSPKYLFRKEGQNVTLSCEQNLNHDAMYWYRQDPGQGLRLIYYSQIVNDFQKGDIAEGYSVSREKKESFPLTVTSAQKNPTAFYLCASSIGSRLHFGNGTRLTVT.

The chain combines TRBV6-1 with TRBJ2-3; D is possibly TRBD2 (6 bases). The CDR3 runs to 14 residues. The germline V gene encodes CDR1 MNHNS and CDR2 SASEGT. V was trimmed by 4 bases and J by 4 bases, leaving 12 bases between them. The CDR3 spells CASSGASVPDTQYF. The CDR3 bases are TGTGCCAGCAGTGGGGCTAGCGTTCCAGATACGCAGTATTTT.

This clone is medium-sized (0.01 to 0.1%) in the sample. V gene TRBV5-1 combines with J gene TRBJ1-1; the D is unclear. Germline CDR1 and CDR2: SGHRS and YFSETQ. With 3 bases removed from V and 0 bases from J, the gap between germline ends came to 9 bases. The CDR3 sequence is 14 residues long. DNA for the CDR3: TGCGCCAGCAGCTCACGGACGGTGAACACTGAAGCTTTCTTT. Protein sequence: CASSSRTVNTEAFF.